The clone carrying this T cell receptor (beta chain) appeared a single time. Its antigen is undetermined. The CDR3 totals 14 residues. Germline assignment: CDR1 MGHDK and CDR2 SYGVNS. J gave up 2 bases and V 4 bases, and 5 bases lay outside the gene matches. This specimen belongs to a study of CD8+CD57+ T cells in acquired aplastic anemia. Overall study findings and caveats: CD8+ Simpson's diversity in patients was not significantly different from that in controls. Patients and controls shared 25 to 35 CD8+ CDR3 sequences, highly expressed in patients.

The template for TCR beta VDJ and CDR3 sequence profiling was genomic DNA. TCRdb reanalysed the reads using MiXCR and keeps one entry per CDR3 protein. The sample contains around 190,000 distinct CDR3 sequences, less than 65% of which appear only once. J is TRBJ2-7 and V is TRBV25-1; 7 positions agree with TRBD1. Sequenced material: sorted CD4+, CD8+, or CD8+CD57+ T cells (not recorded which) from PBMCs. The sequence was obtained from a human donor in good health, serving as a control. The CDR3 loop is CASSGRDRTYEQYF. CDR3 nucleotide sequence: TGTGCCAGCAGTGGTCGGGACAGAACCTACGAGCAGTACTTC.